The rows below give T cell receptor beta chains drawn from one sample of a study of blood T cells in healthy people across ages. MiXCR, applied by TCRdb to the 5' RACE reads, yields one record per CDR3 protein. Counted here are 800,000 to 1,000,000 distinct CDR3 sequences, 40% to 60% occurring once; the ten biggest clones make up roughly 13%. The sequencing sample was made of blood. The receptors derive from a man aged 25-45 years in good health. Both conserved end residues are part of each CDR3. The D gene is left open where the match is weak. Size is stated for part of the rows, as once, few or many counts, or as a class when the clone is expanded.

V,J,size,D,length,DNA,CDR3
TRBV27,TRBJ1-6,.,.,14,TGTGCCAGCAGTCCCTGGGGACTCGGGACACCCCTCCACTTT,CASSPWGLGTPLHF
TRBV6-5,TRBJ2-1,once,TRBD1,14,TGTGCCAGCAGTTACTCCAGGGGGAGCAATGAGCAGTTCTTC,CASSYSRGSNEQFF
TRBV28,TRBJ1-2,.,.,13,TGTGCCAGCAGTTTAACAGACCTCTATGGCTGCACCTTC,CASSLTDLYGCTF
TRBV6-6,TRBJ2-1,few,.,14,TGTGCCAGCAGTTACAGGGGGGAGAACAATGAGCAGTTCTTC,CASSYRGENNEQFF
TRBV3-1,TRBJ2-7,few,.,14,TGTGCCAGCAGCCCAAGTCGGACGGCAAATGAGCAGTACTTC,CASSPSRTANEQYF
TRBV21-1,TRBJ1-1,.,.,15,TGTGCCAGCAGTACTGGAGGCAGAGGGGTCACTGAAGCTTTCTTT,CASSTGGRGVTEAFF
TRBV11-2,TRBJ2-1,.,.,17,TGTGCCAGCAGCTTAGTGGCTTCTCAGGCCTACTACAATGAGCAGTTCTTC,CASSLVASQAYYNEQFF
TRBV10-3,TRBJ2-7,.,.,12,TGTGCCATCAGTGAGTCGGCGGACGAGCAGTACTTC,CAISESADEQYF
TRBV3-1,TRBJ1-1,.,.,14,TGTGCCAGCAGCCAAGGAGCCGGGCGGGGCGAAGCTTTCTTT,CASSQGAGRGEAFF
TRBV4-2,TRBJ1-4,few,.,15,TGTGCCAGCAGCCAAGACCATGGGAGGGTGGAAAAACTGTTTTTT,CASSQDHGRVEKLFF
TRBV6-5,TRBJ2-1,.,.,15,TGTGCCAGCAGAACAGGGAGTAGCTCCTACAATGAGCAGTTCTTC,CASRTGSSSYNEQFF
TRBV15,TRBJ2-1,.,.,15,TGTGCCACCAGCAGACTGGACCAGCCCTACAATGAGCAGTTCTTC,CATSRLDQPYNEQFF
TRBV29-1,TRBJ2-7,.,TRBD2,16,TGCAGCGTTGAAGACAAAGTGCCTAGCGGAGACAATGAGCAGTACTTC,CSVEDKVPSGDNEQYF
TRBV24-1,TRBJ2-3,.,TRBD1,17,TGTGCCACCAGTGTAGTCGACAGGGGACAGGGCACAGATACGCAGTATTTT,CATSVVDRGQGTDTQYF
TRBV28,TRBJ2-7,.,.,14,TGTGCCAGCGGGTCGGTGGGGTTTTCCTACGAGCAGTACTTC,CASGSVGFSYEQYF
TRBV10-3,TRBJ2-5,few,.,14,TGTGCCATCAGTGAGTCTAGACCCCAAGAGACCCAGTACTTC,CAISESRPQETQYF
TRBV18,TRBJ2-1,.,TRBD1,16,TGTGCCAGCTCACCGGGGGGACAGGGAGTATACAATGAGCAGTTCTTC,CASSPGGQGVYNEQFF
TRBV4-3,TRBJ2-7,.,.,14,TGCGCCAGCAGCCACGACTTTGAAGGCTACGAGCAGTACTTC,CASSHDFEGYEQYF
TRBV20-1,TRBJ2-5,.,.,11,TGCAGTTCCACCAAGGGGGAGACCCAGTACTTC,CSSTKGETQYF
TRBV6-2/TRBV6-3,TRBJ2-7,.,TRBD1,14,TGTGCCAGCACCGAATTCGGACAGGGCGGCGAGCAGTACTTC,CASTEFGQGGEQYF
TRBV18,TRBJ1-5,.,.,14,TGTGCCAGCTCACCTAGCAGGGCTAATCGGCCCCAGCATTTT,CASSPSRANRPQHF
TRBV24-1,TRBJ2-1,.,TRBD2,17,TGTGCCACCAGTGGAACGGGACTAGCGGGGGGCCACAATGAGCAGTTCTTC,CATSGTGLAGGHNEQFF
TRBV4-1,TRBJ2-5,few,TRBD1,14,TGCGCCAGCAGCCAACCGGGACAGAAAGAGACCCAGTACTTC,CASSQPGQKETQYF
TRBV7-9,TRBJ1-5,few,.,15,TGTGCCAGCAGCTCCCTTATAGACTCTGGGCAGCCCCAGCATTTT,CASSSLIDSGQPQHF
TRBV5-5,TRBJ1-5,.,.,15,TGTGCCAGCAGCCTCAACCTTAATGGCAATCAGCCCCAGCATTTT,CASSLNLNGNQPQHF
TRBV5-6,TRBJ2-1,few,.,12,TGTGCCAGCAGTGCTGGTTGGAATGAGCAGTTCTTC,CASSAGWNEQFF
TRBV5-4,TRBJ2-7,.,TRBD2,16,TGTGCCAGCAGCTCAGCAAAGACTAGCGGGAACAATGAGCAGTACTTC,CASSSAKTSGNNEQYF
TRBV12-3/TRBV12-4,TRBJ2-1,.,.,14,TGTGCCAGCAGCCCTGACGGTTTGGGGGCAAGGCAGTTCTTC,CASSPDGLGARQFF
TRBV18,TRBJ2-1,.,TRBD2,15,TGTGCCAGCTCACCAGAAGCGGGGGCCTACAATGAGCAGTTCTTC,CASSPEAGAYNEQFF
TRBV7-9,TRBJ2-3,.,.,15,TGTGCCAGCTCTGACCCAAATGTAGGCGCAGATACGCAGTATTTT,CASSDPNVGADTQYF
TRBV6-5,TRBJ2-2,.,.,13,TGTGCCAGCAGTACGCAGGGGTGGGGGGAGCTGTTTTTT,CASSTQGWGELFF
TRBV2,TRBJ1-4,few,.,13,TGTGCCAGCAGTAACGAGGGAAAAGAAAAACTGTTTTTT,CASSNEGKEKLFF
TRBV9,TRBJ2-1,.,TRBD1,17,TGTGCCAGCAGCGCTTCGAGCCGGGACAGGGGGGCTAATGAGCAGTTCTTC,CASSASSRDRGANEQFF
TRBV7-9,TRBJ2-3,.,.,15,TGTGCCAGCAGCTTAGCGACGGGGAGCACAGATACGCAGTATTTT,CASSLATGSTDTQYF
TRBV4-1,TRBJ2-6,.,.,18,TGCGCCAGCAGCCAAGATCAGGCTGAAGTAGCTGGGGCCAACGTCCTGACTTTC,CASSQDQAEVAGANVLTF
TRBV28,TRBJ2-1,.,TRBD2,18,TGTGCCAGCAGCCCGCCGCGTAGCGGGGGGCTCTCCTACAATGAGCAGTTCTTC,CASSPPRSGGLSYNEQFF
TRBV5-5,TRBJ1-4,.,.,16,TGTGCCAGCAGCTCGGGAGGAGCCAGAGCTAATGAAAAACTGTTTTTT,CASSSGGARANEKLFF
TRBV7-2,TRBJ1-5,few,TRBD1,13,TGTGCCAGCAGCTCGACAGGGCGTCAGCCCCAGCATTTT,CASSSTGRQPQHF
TRBV4-2,TRBJ2-1,few,.,15,TGTGCCAGCAGCCAAGCAGTAAGCTCCTACAATGAGCAGTTCTTC,CASSQAVSSYNEQFF
TRBV5-1,TRBJ2-1,few,.,13,TGCGCCAGCAGCTGGGACATCGGAAATGAGCAGTTCTTC,CASSWDIGNEQFF
TRBV6-1,TRBJ2-3,.,.,14,TGTGCCAGCAGTGAAGGGCCCAGGACAGATACGCAGTATTTT,CASSEGPRTDTQYF
TRBV27,TRBJ2-3,few,.,13,TGTGCCAGCAGTACGCTCGGGCGAGATACGCAGTATTTT,CASSTLGRDTQYF
TRBV28,TRBJ2-7,.,.,14,TGTGCCAGCAGTCCACCCCATAGCACCTACGAGCAGTACTTC,CASSPPHSTYEQYF
TRBV13,TRBJ1-2,.,TRBD1,16,TGTGCCAGCAGCTCGGCTACAGGGGGTTATTTGGATGGCTACACCTTC,CASSSATGGYLDGYTF
TRBV12-3/TRBV12-4,TRBJ1-2,.,.,16,TGTGCCAGCAGTTTGGATGGCAGACTGACTAACTATGGCTACACCTTC,CASSLDGRLTNYGYTF
TRBV5-1,TRBJ2-3,.,TRBD2,16,TGCGCCAGCAGCTTGTCCCAGCGGGGGTCCACAGATACGCAGTATTTT,CASSLSQRGSTDTQYF